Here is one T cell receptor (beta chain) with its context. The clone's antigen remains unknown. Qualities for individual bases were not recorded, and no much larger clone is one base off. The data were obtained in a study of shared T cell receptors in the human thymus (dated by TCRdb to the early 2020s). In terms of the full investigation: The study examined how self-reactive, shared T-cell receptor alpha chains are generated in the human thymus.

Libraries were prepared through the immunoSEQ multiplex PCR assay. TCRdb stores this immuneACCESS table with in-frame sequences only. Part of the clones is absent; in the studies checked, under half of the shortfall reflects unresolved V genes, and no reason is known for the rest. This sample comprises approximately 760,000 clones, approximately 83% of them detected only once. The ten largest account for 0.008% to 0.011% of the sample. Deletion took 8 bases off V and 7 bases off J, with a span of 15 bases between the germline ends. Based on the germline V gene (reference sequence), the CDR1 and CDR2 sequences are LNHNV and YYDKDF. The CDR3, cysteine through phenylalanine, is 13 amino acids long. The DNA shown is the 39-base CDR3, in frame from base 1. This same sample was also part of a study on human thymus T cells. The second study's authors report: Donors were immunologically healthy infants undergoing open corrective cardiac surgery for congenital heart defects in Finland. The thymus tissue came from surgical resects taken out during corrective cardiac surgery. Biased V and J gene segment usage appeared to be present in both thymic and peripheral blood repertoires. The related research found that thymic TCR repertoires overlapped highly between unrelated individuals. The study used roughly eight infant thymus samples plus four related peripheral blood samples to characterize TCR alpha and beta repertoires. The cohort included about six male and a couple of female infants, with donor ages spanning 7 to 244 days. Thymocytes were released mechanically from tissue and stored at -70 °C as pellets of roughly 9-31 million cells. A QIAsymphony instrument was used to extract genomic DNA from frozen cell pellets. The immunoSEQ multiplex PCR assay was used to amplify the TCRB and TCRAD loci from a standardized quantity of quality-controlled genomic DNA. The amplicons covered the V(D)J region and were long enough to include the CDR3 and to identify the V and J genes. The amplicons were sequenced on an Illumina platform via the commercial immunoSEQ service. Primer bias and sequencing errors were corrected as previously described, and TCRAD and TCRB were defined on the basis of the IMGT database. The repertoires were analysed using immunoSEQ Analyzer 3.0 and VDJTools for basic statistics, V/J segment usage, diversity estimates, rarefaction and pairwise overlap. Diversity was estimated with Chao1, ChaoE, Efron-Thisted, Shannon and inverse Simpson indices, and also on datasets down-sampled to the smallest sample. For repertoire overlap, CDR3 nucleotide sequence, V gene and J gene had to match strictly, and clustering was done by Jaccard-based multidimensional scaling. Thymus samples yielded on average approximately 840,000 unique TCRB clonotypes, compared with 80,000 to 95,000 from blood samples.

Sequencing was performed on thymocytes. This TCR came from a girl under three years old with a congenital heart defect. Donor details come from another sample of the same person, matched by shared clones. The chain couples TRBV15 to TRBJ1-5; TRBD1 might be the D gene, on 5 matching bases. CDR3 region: CATCTGSGQPQHF. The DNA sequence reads TGTGCCACCTGTACAGGATCAGGGCAGCCCCAGCATTTT.